The 9 T cell receptor beta chains in this list originate from one sample, sequenced in a study of T cells in Graves' hyperthyroidism and ophthalmopathy. The investigators amplified TCR beta CDR3 regions from RNA transcripts. HTBI primers drove first-round RT-PCR of the TCR CDR3. One entry per CDR3 protein, called by TCRdb with MiXCR from the multiplex PCR reads. The table includes about 420,000 distinct CDR3 sequences, 12% to 15% detected once. Sequencing was performed on blood. Receptor source: a woman aged 18-35 years with Graves' hyperthyroidism.

This clonotype was recorded at least ten times. The J gene is TRBJ2-2, the V gene TRBV10-3; D ambiguous. Deletions cut 3 bases from V and 0 bases from J, with 14 bases between. Germline CDR1 reads ENHRY; CDR2 reads SYGVKD. The CDR3 length is 17 residues. CDR3 protein: CAISEVGRTTNTGELFF. The CDR3 nucleotides read TGTGCCATCAGTGAAGTCGGCAGAACTACGAACACCGGGGAGCTGTTTTTT.

The sample holds many counts of this clonotype. V usage is TRBV5-1 and J usage is TRBJ2-7; D gene ambiguous. V was cut by 6 bases and J by 4 bases, with 8 bases left in between. Germline values: CDR1 SGHRS, CDR2 YFSETQ. CDR3 size: 11 residues. This chain's CDR3 is CASKGSYEQYF. CDR3 DNA: TGCGCCAGCAAGGGATCTTACGAGCAGTACTTC.

This clonotype was picked up many times. The V and J genes are TRBV6-2 or TRBV6-3 and TRBJ2-7; D is tentatively TRBD1 or TRBD2 (5 bases each). The CDR3 is 13 amino acids. Germline CDR1 and CDR2: MNHEY and SVGEGT. Trimming shortened V by 6 bases and J by 3 bases, and 12 bases separated the two germline ends. CDR3 bases: TGTGCCAGCAGAGGGACCGGGAACTACGAGCAGTACTTC. Its protein product is CASRGTGNYEQYF.

The chain combines TRBV7-9 with TRBJ2-2; TRBD2 is a possible D gene (5 bases). Germline V gene sequence: CDR1 SEHNR, CDR2 FQNEAQ (reference sequence). The CDR3 is made up of 15 amino acids. V was shortened by 3 bases and J by 4 bases, with 12 bases between the two germline ends. CDR3 DNA: TGTGCCAGCAGCTTGGTGGACTTGTTCACCGGGGAGCTGTTTTTT. The encoded protein is CASSLVDLFTGELFF.

The table lists this clonotype with many counts. The rearrangement uses TRBV11-2 and TRBJ1-1; 8 bases align to TRBD1. The CDR3 spans 13 residues. With V trimmed by 5 bases and J by 9 bases, 8 bases remained unmatched. Germline loops: CDR1 SGHAT, CDR2 FQNNGV. CDR3 amino acids: CASSQSAGGQAFF. CDR3 DNA: TGTGCCAGCAGCCAAAGTGCAGGGGGCCAAGCTTTCTTT. The full variable domain, in which reference TRBV11-2 and TRBJ1-1 provide the parts outside the CDR3, is EAGVAQSPRYKIIEKRQSVAFWCNPISGHATLYWYQQILGQGPKLLIQFQNNGVVDDSQLPKDRFSAERLKGVDSTLKIQPAKLEDSAVYLCASSQSAGGQAFFGQGTRLTVV.

This clonotype was counted a few times. V gene TRBV19 combines with J gene TRBJ2-1, with D possibly being TRBD1 or TRBD2 (6 bases each). V lost 8 bases and J 9 bases, leaving 17 bases between the germline ends. The germline CDR1 and CDR2 sequences are LNHDA and SQIVND (reference sequence). CDR3 length: 13 amino acids. CDR3 nucleotides: TGTGCCAGTGGAGGGGGGAGCTACGGTGAGCAGTTCTTC. Translation gives CASGGGSYGEQFF. Supplemented by reference TRBV19 and TRBJ2-1, the full variable domain reads DGGITQSPKYLFRKEGQNVTLSCEQNLNHDAMYWYRQDPGQGLRLIYYSQIVNDFQKGDIAEGYSVSREKKESFPLTVTSAQKNPTAFYLCASGGGSYGEQFFGPGTRLTVL.

This clonotype was recorded many times. This chain uses TRBV28 with TRBJ1-5; TRBD1 matches at 8 bases. Per the germline V gene, CDR1 is MDHEN and CDR2 is SYDVKM. This CDR3 has 14 amino acids. The junction had 9 bases not matched to a gene; V was cut back by 8 bases and J by 6 bases. The DNA for the CDR3 is TGTGCCAGCGGAAGTGGACAGGGCAGTCAGCCCCAGCATTTT. Translating gives CASGSGQGSQPQHF.

This clonotype was seen ten or more times. This chain connects TRBV28 to TRBJ1-2; D unclear. The CDR3 is made up of 16 amino acids. CDR1 and CDR2 (germline): MDHEN, SYDVKM. V dropped 5 bases and J dropped 4 bases, with 20 bases sitting between them. Here the CDR3 reads CASSPRLGAITYGYTF. CDR3 nucleotide sequence: TGTGCCAGCAGTCCCCGTTTAGGAGCAATCACCTATGGCTACACCTTC.

This rearrangement joins TRBV6-2 or TRBV6-3 to TRBJ2-5, with 9 bases matching TRBD2. The V gene end was trimmed by 5 bases and the J gene end by 4 bases; junction bases not matched to a gene: 8. The CDR3 totals 15 residues. CDR1 and CDR2 (germline): MNHEY, SVGEGT. CDR3 sequence reads: CASSVSGRSVETQYF. The DNA for the CDR3 is TGTGCCAGCAGTGTTAGCGGGAGATCGGTAGAGACCCAGTACTTC.